This is a list of T cell receptor beta chains from one sample in a study of T cell changes during pregnancy in multiple sclerosis. Using immunoSEQ multiplex PCR, the repertoire was profiled, and TCRdb retains in-frame clones only, with some absent. This sample has 45,000 to 60,000 clones, with 92% found just once. Here the sequenced sample was CD4+ T cells from peripheral blood mononuclear cells, taken in the second trimester of pregnancy. Every receptor here comes from a female donor with multiple sclerosis, enrolled in a pregnancy study. The CDR3 runs from the conserved cysteine through the conserved F or W. The D gene is left open where the match is weak. Size is omitted from some rows. Given values are once, few, many or a class for expanded clones.

J	D	V	size	DNA	CDR3
TRBJ1-1	.	TRBV9	few	TGTGCCAGCAGCGTAGAACAGGGGAACACTGAAGCTTTCTTT	CASSVEQGNTEAFF
TRBJ1-1	.	TRBV5-1	.	TGCGCCAGCAGCTTGTCGATTCTGCGGGGTGACACTGAAGCTTTCTTT	CASSLSILRGDTEAFF
TRBJ2-5	TRBD1	TRBV5-1	.	TGCGCCAGCAGCTTCGGGACAGGGGCAAAAGTGACCCAGTACTTC	CASSFGTGAKVTQYF
TRBJ1-6	TRBD1	TRBV30	.	TGTGCCTGGGGACGGGACAGGGAGGTTGGTAATTCACCCCTCCACTTT	CAWGRDREVGNSPLHF
TRBJ2-2	TRBD2	TRBV19	.	TGTGCCAGTAGTTCCACTAGCGGGAGTGTTATAAACACCGGGGAGCTGTTTTTT	CASSSTSGSVINTGELFF
TRBJ2-2	.	TRBV5-1	.	TGCGCCAGCAAAGATGGGGCCTCCGGAACCGGGGAGCTGTTTTTT	CASKDGASGTGELFF
TRBJ1-3	.	TRBV6-1	.	TGTGCCAGCAGTAACCTTAGGACAGCTGGAAACACCATATATTTT	CASSNLRTAGNTIYF
TRBJ2-2	TRBD2	TRBV6-6	.	TGTGCCAGCCGGGGACTAGCGAACACCGGGGAGCTGTTTTTT	CASRGLANTGELFF
TRBJ2-7	TRBD1	TRBV7-2	.	TGTGCCAGCAGCCTTCCCATCGGGACAGCCTACGAGCAGTACTTC	CASSLPIGTAYEQYF
TRBJ2-7	TRBD2	TRBV19	.	TGTGCCACCTACAATCCTAGCGGGAGCGGCTACGAGCAGTACTTC	CATYNPSGSGYEQYF
TRBJ1-4	TRBD1	TRBV7-2	.	TGTGCCAGCAGCTCCGACAGGGGAGCTAATGAAAAACTGTTTTTT	CASSSDRGANEKLFF
TRBJ2-3	.	TRBV6-4	.	TGTGCCAGCAGTGACTCTGGCAGCACAGATACGCAGTATTTT	CASSDSGSTDTQYF
TRBJ1-4	TRBD1	TRBV9	.	TGTGCCAGCAGCTCCAGCCCGGACAGGGTTTTTGAAAAACTGTTTTTT	CASSSSPDRVFEKLFF
TRBJ1-1	.	TRBV13	.	TGTGCCAGCAGCTCCCCCCAAAGGCGGACTGAAGCTTTCTTT	CASSSPQRRTEAFF
TRBJ2-2	.	TRBV28	.	TGTGCCAGCAGTTTCGGCAGGGGGAACACCGGGGAGCTGTTTTTT	CASSFGRGNTGELFF
TRBJ2-3	TRBD2	TRBV6-6	once	TGTGCCAGCAGTTACTCGACTAGCGGGGGGGAGGCTACGCAGTATTTT	CASSYSTSGGEATQYF
TRBJ2-4	.	TRBV18	.	TGTGCCAGCTCACCCCCGACATCCTTAGCCAAAAACATTCAGTACTTC	CASSPPTSLAKNIQYF
TRBJ1-4	.	TRBV6-1	.	TGTGCCAGCGCTTCGGAAGGTGGAGGAGAAAAACTGTTTTTT	CASASEGGGEKLFF
TRBJ2-1	.	TRBV18	.	TGTGCCAGCTCACGAGGTGTCCATGAGCAGTTCTTC	CASSRGVHEQFF
TRBJ2-3	TRBD2	TRBV7-3	.	TGTGCCAGCAGCTTAGCGGGGGGGACAGATACGCAGTATTTT	CASSLAGGTDTQYF
TRBJ1-6	TRBD1	TRBV19	.	TGTGCCAGTAGTGGGACAGGGGGGAATTCACCCCTCCACTTT	CASSGTGGNSPLHF
TRBJ2-5	.	TRBV5-1	.	TGCGCCAGCCGCCACAGGGGCAGCGGGAGTGCCCGTGTGGAGACCCAGTACTTC	CASRHRGSGSARVETQYF
TRBJ2-3	.	TRBV25-1	.	TGTGCCAGCAGACTTACAACAGGTTCCCCCACAGATACGCAGTATTTT	CASRLTTGSPTDTQYF
TRBJ1-4	.	TRBV5-4	.	TGTGCCAGCAGCTCAGATATGTCCGGACAGAGATCAAAACTGTTTTTT	CASSSDMSGQRSKLFF
TRBJ2-1	TRBD1	TRBV7-9	.	TGTGCCAGCAGCTTAGCTAGGGACAGTCGAAGCTCCTACAATGAGCAGTTCTTC	CASSLARDSRSSYNEQFF
TRBJ2-2	.	TRBV5-6	.	TGTGCCAGCAGCTTGGGGAGCGGGTTCGGGGAGCTGTTTTTT	CASSLGSGFGELFF
TRBJ2-3	TRBD2	TRBV5-1	.	TGCGCCAGCAGGGCGCGGGGGACGGGCACAGATACGCAGTATTTT	CASRARGTGTDTQYF
TRBJ2-1	TRBD1	TRBV5-6	.	TGTGCCAGCAGCTTACGGGACAGGTTGAGCAATGAGCAGTTCTTC	CASSLRDRLSNEQFF
TRBJ2-7	.	TRBV5-1	once	TGCGCCAGCAGCTTGGATCAGGCCTACTTATCCTACGAGCAGTACTTC	CASSLDQAYLSYEQYF
TRBJ2-7	.	TRBV19	.	TGTGCCAGTAGTAGCCAGGTCTTCTCCTACGAGCAGTACTTC	CASSSQVFSYEQYF
TRBJ2-1	.	TRBV29-1	.	TGCAGCGTTGGGGGGCCCTACAATGAGCAGTTCTTC	CSVGGPYNEQFF
TRBJ2-1	.	TRBV9	.	TGTGCCAGCAGCGAACAGACCTTCTCCTACAATGAGCAGTTCTTC	CASSEQTFSYNEQFF
TRBJ1-1	.	TRBV2	.	TGTGCCAGCAGTGAAAAGGGGGGGCCCCCGAGGAGGACTGAAGCTTTCTTT	CASSEKGGPPRRTEAFF
TRBJ1-2	.	TRBV7-9	.	TGTGCCAGCAGCTTAGCCACGGCCGGCAGGGAAGGCTACACCTTC	CASSLATAGREGYTF
TRBJ2-5	.	TRBV18	.	TGTGCCAGCTGTCCCGGACAGCAAGAGACCCAGTACTTC	CASCPGQQETQYF
TRBJ1-4	.	TRBV2	.	TGTGCCAGCAGTGCCTTGGGGGGGTTAGAAAAACTGTTTTTT	CASSALGGLEKLFF
TRBJ1-6	.	TRBV27	.	TGTGCCAGCAGTTTACGGAGCGAGTATTCACCCCTCCACTTT	CASSLRSEYSPLHF
TRBJ2-3	TRBD2	TRBV7-3	.	TGTGCCAGCAGCTTAACTGGACTAGTCACAGATACGCAGTATTTT	CASSLTGLVTDTQYF
TRBJ1-5	TRBD1	TRBV11-2	.	TGTGCCAGCAGCCTCCGGGACAGGGGGCGATCGGGCAATCAGCCCCAGCATTTT	CASSLRDRGRSGNQPQHF
TRBJ1-1	.	TRBV6-6	.	TGTGCCAGCAGTTACTCGGGGGGGGATACCGAAGCTTTCTTT	CASSYSGGDTEAFF
TRBJ2-1	.	TRBV27	.	TGTGCCAGCAGTTTGAGGAAACTAGCCCTCAGCTCCTACAATGAGCAGTTCTTC	CASSLRKLALSSYNEQFF
TRBJ1-1	.	TRBV27	.	TGTGCCAGCAGTCCACAAGGACACCGTGAAGCTTTCTTT	CASSPQGHREAFF
TRBJ2-7	TRBD1	TRBV18	.	TGTGCCAGCTCTCGGACAGGGAGCTACGAGCAGTACTTC	CASSRTGSYEQYF
TRBJ2-7	.	TRBV7-2	.	TGTGCCAGCAGCTTCTTAACCTACGAGCAGTACTTC	CASSFLTYEQYF
TRBJ2-7	.	TRBV6-5	.	TGTGCCAGCAGTTTTGGACAGCACTACGAGCAGTACTTC	CASSFGQHYEQYF
TRBJ1-3	.	TRBV2	.	TGTGCCAGCAGGGGAGCAGGAAACACCATATATTTT	CASRGAGNTIYF
TRBJ1-2	.	TRBV25-1	.	TGTGCCAGCAGTGAACCCGGGACTGTTGATGGCTACACCTTC	CASSEPGTVDGYTF
TRBJ2-1	.	TRBV7-9	once	TGTGCCAGCAGCTTAGATGGTAGCGCGGGCAATGAGCAGTTCTTC	CASSLDGSAGNEQFF
TRBJ1-6	.	TRBV2	.	TGTGCCAGCAGGTTTGAAGAGGCTAATTCACCCCTCCACTTT	CASRFEEANSPLHF
TRBJ2-2	.	TRBV19	.	TGTGCCAGTAGTATAGATCTATGGGGCAGCCCGAACACCGGGGAGCTGTTTTTT	CASSIDLWGSPNTGELFF
TRBJ2-7	TRBD2	TRBV5-4	.	TGTGCCAGCAGGCCGACTAGCGGGAGCTACGAGCAGTACTTC	CASRPTSGSYEQYF
TRBJ1-1	.	TRBV6-5	.	TGTGCCAGCAGTTACTCGACAGGAAAGACTGAAGCTTTCTTT	CASSYSTGKTEAFF
TRBJ2-2	TRBD2	TRBV7-9	.	TGTGCCAGCAGCTTACGGGCGGGAGCGAACACCGGGGAGCTGTTTTTT	CASSLRAGANTGELFF